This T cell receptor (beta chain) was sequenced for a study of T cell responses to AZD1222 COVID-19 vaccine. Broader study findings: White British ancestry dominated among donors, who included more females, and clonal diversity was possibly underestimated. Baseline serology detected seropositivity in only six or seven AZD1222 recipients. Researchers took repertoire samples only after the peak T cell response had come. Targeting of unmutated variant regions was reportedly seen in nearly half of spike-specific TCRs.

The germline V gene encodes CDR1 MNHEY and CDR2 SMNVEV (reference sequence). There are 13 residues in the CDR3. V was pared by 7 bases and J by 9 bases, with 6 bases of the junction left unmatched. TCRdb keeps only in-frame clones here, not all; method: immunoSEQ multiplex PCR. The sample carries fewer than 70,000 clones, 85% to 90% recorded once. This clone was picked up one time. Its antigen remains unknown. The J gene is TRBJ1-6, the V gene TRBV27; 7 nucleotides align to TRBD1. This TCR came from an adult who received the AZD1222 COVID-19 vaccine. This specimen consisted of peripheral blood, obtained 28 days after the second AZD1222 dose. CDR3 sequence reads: CASNNDRASPLHF. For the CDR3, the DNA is TGTGCCAGCAATAATGACAGGGCTTCACCCCTCCACTTT.